This TCR beta chain appears in the sequencing data of a study of blood T cells in healthy people across ages. On the study more broadly: Researchers report that template switching captured about one barcoded beta molecule per two T cells. Study-level points and caveats: Because donor CMV status was unknown, expanded clonotype changes were possibly confounded.

Healthy Caucasians from Russia aged roughly 6 to 95 served as donors. With a J-beta primer mix and a sample-barcoded 5' primer, a second PCR ran roughly 7 to 11 cycles. Each cDNA was tagged by a template-switch adaptor containing 12 random nucleotides. A single record per CDR3 protein comes from TCRdb applying MiXCR to the 5' RACE reads. This table has about 1,400,000 distinct CDR3 sequences, around 42% appearing once. Concerning this clonotype: Its antigen is not identified. Germline and junction disagree at one end, which may indicate a read error.

This TCR came from a woman younger than 30 in good health. Sequencing was done on a sample of blood.

CDR3 nucleotides: TGTGCTAGCAGCGTTGGCCGTGGCGGGGGATCTAGCACAGATACGCAGTATTTT. Residues: CASSVGRGGGSSTDTQYF. This sequence joins TRBV7-7 and TRBJ2-3, with 7 nucleotides matching TRBD2. The CDR3 loop spans 18 amino acids. Germline CDR1 and CDR2: SSHAT and FNYEAQ (reference sequence).